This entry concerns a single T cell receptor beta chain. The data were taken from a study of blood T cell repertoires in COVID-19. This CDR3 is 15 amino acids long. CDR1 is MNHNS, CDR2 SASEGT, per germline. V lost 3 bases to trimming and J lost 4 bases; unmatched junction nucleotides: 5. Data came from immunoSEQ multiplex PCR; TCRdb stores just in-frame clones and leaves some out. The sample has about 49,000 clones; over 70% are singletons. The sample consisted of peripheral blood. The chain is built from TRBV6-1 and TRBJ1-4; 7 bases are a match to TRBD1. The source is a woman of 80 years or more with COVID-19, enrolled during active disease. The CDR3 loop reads CASSDVGTDNEKLFF. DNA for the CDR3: TGTGCCAGCAGTGATGTCGGGACAGATAATGAAAAACTGTTTTTT.